The sequence of this T cell receptor beta chain was determined in a study of blood T cell repertoires in COVID-19. Background on the study: Samples came from the United States, Italy and Spain, spanning acute and convalescent COVID-19. Sample material is recorded as cDNA or gDNA derived from T cells, B-cell-depleted T cells, or PBMCs.

Germline CDR1 MNHNY, CDR2 SVGAGI (reference sequence). V lost 2 bases, J lost 1 base, and 1 base stayed unmatched. The CDR3 runs to 14 residues. While infection was still active, Seattle patients were enrolled and then followed longitudinally. Per the authors' pipeline: Nucleated cell counts were estimated from reference gene primer amplification. Profiled with immunoSEQ multiplex PCR; TCRdb holds only in-frame clones, not every one. That table is the source of V, J and clone size, and D and trimming were worked out from the DNA. The repertoire holds roughly 180,000 clones, with under 85% as singletons. This clone came up a few times.

This sequence was found in a man aged 80 or over with COVID-19, enrolled during active disease. The source material was peripheral blood. The rearrangement links TRBV6-6 to TRBJ2-5, with 7 bases that match TRBD1. In DNA, the CDR3 is TGTGCCAGCAGTTACGGGACAGTCCAAGAGACCCAGTACTTC. Protein: CASSYGTVQETQYF.